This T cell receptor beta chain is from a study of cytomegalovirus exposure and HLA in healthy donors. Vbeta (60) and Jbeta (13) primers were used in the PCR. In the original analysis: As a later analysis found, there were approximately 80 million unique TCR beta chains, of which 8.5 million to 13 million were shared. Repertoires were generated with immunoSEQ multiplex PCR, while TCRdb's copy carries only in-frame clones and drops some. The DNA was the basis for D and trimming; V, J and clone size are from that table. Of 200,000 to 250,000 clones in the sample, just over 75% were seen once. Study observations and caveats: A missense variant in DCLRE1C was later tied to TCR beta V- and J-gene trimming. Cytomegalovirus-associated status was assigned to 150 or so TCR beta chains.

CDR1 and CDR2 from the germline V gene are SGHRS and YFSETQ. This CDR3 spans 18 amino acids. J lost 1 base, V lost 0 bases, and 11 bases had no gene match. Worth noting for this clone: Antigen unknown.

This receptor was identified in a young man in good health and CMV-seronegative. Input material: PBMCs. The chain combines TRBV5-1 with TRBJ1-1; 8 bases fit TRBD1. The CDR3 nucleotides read TGCGCCAGCAGCTTGGTGAACTCAGGGGGCTGGGGGAACACTGAAGCTTTCTTT. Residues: CASSLVNSGGWGNTEAFF.